Listed below are T cell receptor beta chains from one sample, sequenced in a study of blood T cell repertoires in COVID-19. The data were produced by immunoSEQ multiplex PCR, yet TCRdb's version contains in-frame clones alone and is incomplete. The sample yields under 400,000 clones, under 90% seen once. Sequenced material: peripheral blood. The source is a woman in her 30s with COVID-19, enrolled during active disease. Both conserved end residues are part of each CDR3. The order of the fields is CDR3 protein, CDR3 DNA, D gene, clone size, V gene, J gene. The D gene is left open where the match is weak. Expanded clones are given a class, and other clones once, few, many or no size at all.

cdr3_aa: CASSLQVRDYTF; cdr3_nt: TGTGCCAGTAGTCTTCAAGTTCGGGACTACACCTTC; d_call: -; clone_size: -; v_call: TRBV19; j_call: TRBJ1-2
cdr3_aa: CASSGKGGNEKLFF; cdr3_nt: TGTGCCAGCAGCGGGAAGGGCGGGAATGAAAAACTGTTTTTT; d_call: -; clone_size: -; v_call: TRBV7-9; j_call: TRBJ1-4
cdr3_aa: CASSIGTGRGYTF; cdr3_nt: TGTGCCAGTAGTATCGGGACAGGTAGGGGCTACACCTTC; d_call: TRBD1; clone_size: -; v_call: TRBV19; j_call: TRBJ1-2
cdr3_aa: CSARAGYGYTF; cdr3_nt: TGCAGTGCTAGAGCGGGCTATGGCTACACCTTC; d_call: -; clone_size: -; v_call: TRBV20-1; j_call: TRBJ1-2
cdr3_aa: CASSVNRINTEAFF; cdr3_nt: TGTGCCAGCAGCGTTAACAGGATTAACACTGAAGCTTTCTTT; d_call: -; clone_size: -; v_call: TRBV9; j_call: TRBJ1-1
cdr3_aa: CASSLALEETQYF; cdr3_nt: TGTGCCAGCAGCTTGGCCCTAGAAGAGACCCAGTACTTC; d_call: -; clone_size: -; v_call: TRBV5-4; j_call: TRBJ2-5
cdr3_aa: CASRSSGTPQPQHF; cdr3_nt: TGTGCCAGCAGAAGTTCCGGGACACCTCAGCCCCAGCATTTT; d_call: -; clone_size: -; v_call: TRBV2; j_call: TRBJ1-5
cdr3_aa: CASSLSGSSYNSPLHF; cdr3_nt: TGTGCCAGCAGTTTATCTGGGAGCTCCTATAATTCACCCCTCCACTTT; d_call: -; clone_size: -; v_call: TRBV27; j_call: TRBJ1-6
cdr3_aa: CASSGSTVEGNQPQHF; cdr3_nt: TGTGCCAGCAGTGGATCGACCGTAGAGGGAAATCAGCCCCAGCATTTT; d_call: -; clone_size: once; v_call: TRBV6-1; j_call: TRBJ1-5
cdr3_aa: CASGPGDRYEQYF; cdr3_nt: TGTGCTAGTGGTCCCGGGGACAGATACGAGCAGTACTTC; d_call: TRBD1; clone_size: -; v_call: TRBV12-5; j_call: TRBJ2-7
cdr3_aa: CASSLTSENYNEQFF; cdr3_nt: TGCGCCAGCAGCCTAACTAGCGAGAACTACAATGAGCAGTTCTTC; d_call: TRBD2; clone_size: -; v_call: TRBV23-1; j_call: TRBJ2-1
cdr3_aa: CASSQVKRGRYNEQFF; cdr3_nt: TGTGCCAGCAGCCAAGTCAAGCGGGGAAGATACAATGAGCAGTTCTTC; d_call: TRBD2; clone_size: -; v_call: TRBV3-1/TRBV3-2; j_call: TRBJ2-1
cdr3_aa: CASSIWPPIEAFF; cdr3_nt: TGTGCCAGTAGTATATGGCCTCCCATTGAAGCTTTCTTT; d_call: -; clone_size: -; v_call: TRBV19; j_call: TRBJ1-1
cdr3_aa: CASSWDRGYEQYF; cdr3_nt: TGTGCCAGCAGCTGGGACAGGGGATACGAGCAGTACTTC; d_call: TRBD1; clone_size: -; v_call: TRBV12-3/TRBV12-4; j_call: TRBJ2-7
cdr3_aa: CASTEHRGTGQETQYF; cdr3_nt: TGTGCCAGCACCGAACACCGAGGGACAGGGCAAGAGACCCAGTACTTC; d_call: TRBD1; clone_size: -; v_call: TRBV25-1; j_call: TRBJ2-5
cdr3_aa: CASSIGQGITEAFF; cdr3_nt: TGTGCCAGTAGTATAGGACAGGGAATCACTGAAGCTTTCTTT; d_call: TRBD1; clone_size: -; v_call: TRBV19; j_call: TRBJ1-1
cdr3_aa: CAWTRTGDAGANVLTF; cdr3_nt: TGTGCCTGGACGAGGACAGGTGACGCCGGGGCCAACGTCCTGACTTTC; d_call: TRBD1; clone_size: -; v_call: TRBV30; j_call: TRBJ2-6
cdr3_aa: CASSRVTGNQPQHF; cdr3_nt: TGTGCCAGCAGCCGGGTGACAGGAAATCAGCCCCAGCATTTT; d_call: -; clone_size: -; v_call: TRBV5-4; j_call: TRBJ1-5
cdr3_aa: CASSLYRDSNQPQHF; cdr3_nt: TGTGCCAGCAGCTTGTACCGGGATAGCAATCAGCCCCAGCATTTT; d_call: -; clone_size: once; v_call: TRBV5-8; j_call: TRBJ1-5
cdr3_aa: CASSRDSIYGYTF; cdr3_nt: TGTGCCAGCAGCCGGGACAGTATTTATGGCTACACCTTC; d_call: TRBD1; clone_size: -; v_call: TRBV9; j_call: TRBJ1-2
cdr3_aa: CASSFGTVGNQPQHF; cdr3_nt: TGTGCCAGCAGCTTTGGGACAGTTGGCAATCAGCCCCAGCATTTT; d_call: TRBD1; clone_size: -; v_call: TRBV7-8; j_call: TRBJ1-5
cdr3_aa: CASSLEFGSYNSPLHF; cdr3_nt: TGTGCCAGCAGCTTAGAGTTCGGCTCCTATAATTCACCCCTCCACTTT; d_call: -; clone_size: -; v_call: TRBV11-2; j_call: TRBJ1-6
cdr3_aa: CASSLGQGSTDTQYF; cdr3_nt: TGTGCCAGCAGCCTCGGACAGGGAAGCACAGATACGCAGTATTTT; d_call: TRBD1; clone_size: -; v_call: TRBV28; j_call: TRBJ2-3
cdr3_aa: CATSQAGETQYF; cdr3_nt: TGTGCCACGAGCCAAGCGGGAGAGACCCAGTACTTC; d_call: -; clone_size: once; v_call: TRBV24-1; j_call: TRBJ2-5
cdr3_aa: CASSIQAGTANEKLFF; cdr3_nt: TGTGCCAGTAGTATCCAGGCCGGGACAGCAAATGAAAAACTGTTTTTT; d_call: TRBD1; clone_size: -; v_call: TRBV19; j_call: TRBJ1-4
cdr3_aa: CASSAAFGGSGPGELFF; cdr3_nt: TGTGCCAGCAGCGCAGCGTTTGGTGGGAGTGGGCCCGGGGAGCTGTTTTTT; d_call: -; clone_size: -; v_call: TRBV9; j_call: TRBJ2-2
cdr3_aa: CASSLERGQGGNTIYF; cdr3_nt: TGTGCCAGCAGCTTAGAACGGGGACAGGGGGGAAACACCATATATTTT; d_call: TRBD1; clone_size: -; v_call: TRBV11-2; j_call: TRBJ1-3
cdr3_aa: CASSVGGGRADTQYF; cdr3_nt: TGCGCCAGCAGTGTGGGGGGAGGAAGGGCAGATACGCAGTATTTT; d_call: -; clone_size: once; v_call: TRBV10-1; j_call: TRBJ2-3
cdr3_aa: CASNPGVPNQPQHF; cdr3_nt: TGTGCCAGTAATCCAGGGGTGCCCAATCAGCCCCAGCATTTT; d_call: -; clone_size: -; v_call: TRBV19; j_call: TRBJ1-5
cdr3_aa: CASSSTGTNYGYTF; cdr3_nt: TGCGCCAGCAGCAGCACCGGGACAAACTATGGCTACACCTTC; d_call: -; clone_size: -; v_call: TRBV5-1; j_call: TRBJ1-2
cdr3_aa: CASSQKLGGLARNTGELFF; cdr3_nt: TGTGCCAGTAGTCAGAAACTGGGAGGGCTAGCACGGAACACCGGGGAGCTGTTTTTT; d_call: TRBD2; clone_size: -; v_call: TRBV19; j_call: TRBJ2-2
cdr3_aa: CASSRCRRFYGYTF; cdr3_nt: TGTGCCAGCAGTCGATGTAGGAGGTTCTATGGCTACACCTTC; d_call: -; clone_size: -; v_call: TRBV7-3; j_call: TRBJ1-2
cdr3_aa: CASSLRRQDSGANVLTF; cdr3_nt: TGTGCCAGCAGTTTAAGGCGACAGGACTCTGGGGCCAACGTCCTGACTTTC; d_call: -; clone_size: -; v_call: TRBV27; j_call: TRBJ2-6
cdr3_aa: CASSSSYEQYF; cdr3_nt: TGCGCCAGCAGCTCGTCCTACGAGCAGTACTTC; d_call: -; clone_size: once; v_call: TRBV5-1; j_call: TRBJ2-7
cdr3_aa: CATMDRGTGELFF; cdr3_nt: TGTGCCACCATGGACAGGGGAACCGGGGAGCTGTTTTTT; d_call: TRBD1; clone_size: once; v_call: TRBV24-1; j_call: TRBJ2-2
cdr3_aa: CASSLDPRRPSMNTEAFF; cdr3_nt: TGTGCCAGCAGTTTAGACCCCAGACGTCCTAGCATGAACACTGAAGCTTTCTTT; d_call: -; clone_size: once; v_call: TRBV28; j_call: TRBJ1-1
cdr3_aa: CAIRQGSYEQYF; cdr3_nt: TGTGCCATCCGACAGGGGTCCTACGAGCAGTACTTC; d_call: TRBD1; clone_size: once; v_call: TRBV6-5; j_call: TRBJ2-7
cdr3_aa: CATSSTSSYNEQFF; cdr3_nt: TGTGCCACCAGTAGCACGAGCTCCTACAATGAGCAGTTCTTC; d_call: -; clone_size: -; v_call: TRBV24-1; j_call: TRBJ2-1
cdr3_aa: CASSMENYGYTF; cdr3_nt: TGTGCCAGTAGTATGGAGAACTATGGCTACACCTTC; d_call: -; clone_size: -; v_call: TRBV19; j_call: TRBJ1-2
cdr3_aa: CASSQDADGEASYEQYF; cdr3_nt: TGTGCCAGCAGCCAAGATGCGGATGGGGAGGCCTCCTACGAGCAGTACTTC; d_call: -; clone_size: -; v_call: TRBV14; j_call: TRBJ2-7
cdr3_aa: CASSLDRGLAGTLPNNEQFF; cdr3_nt: TGTGCCAGCAGTTTGGATCGGGGACTAGCGGGTACCCTACCTAACAATGAGCAGTTCTTC; d_call: TRBD2; clone_size: -; v_call: TRBV28; j_call: TRBJ2-1
cdr3_aa: CASSPGTGRHGYTF; cdr3_nt: TGTGCCAGCAGCCCCGGGACAGGGAGGCATGGCTACACCTTC; d_call: TRBD1; clone_size: -; v_call: TRBV11-2; j_call: TRBJ1-2
cdr3_aa: CASSYRGGAGVGTQYF; cdr3_nt: TGTGCCAGCAGCTACCGCGGAGGAGCGGGAGTCGGAACGCAGTATTTT; d_call: TRBD2; clone_size: few; v_call: TRBV14; j_call: TRBJ2-3
cdr3_aa: CATSSGGGDTEAFF; cdr3_nt: TGTGCCACCAGCAGTGGAGGGGGCGACACTGAAGCTTTCTTT; d_call: TRBD1; clone_size: -; v_call: TRBV15; j_call: TRBJ1-1
cdr3_aa: CASSFGTSGRTEQLF; cdr3_nt: TGTGCCAGTAGTTTCGGGACTAGCGGGAGAACAGAGCAGCTCTTC; d_call: TRBD2; clone_size: -; v_call: TRBV19; j_call: TRBJ2-1
cdr3_aa: CSVEPQETQYF; cdr3_nt: TGCAGCGTTGAACCGCAGGAGACCCAGTACTTC; d_call: -; clone_size: -; v_call: TRBV29-1; j_call: TRBJ2-5
cdr3_aa: CASSYSDPGGSTEAFF; cdr3_nt: TGTGCCAGCAGTTACTCGGACCCAGGAGGGAGCACTGAAGCTTTCTTT; d_call: -; clone_size: -; v_call: TRBV6-5; j_call: TRBJ1-1
cdr3_aa: CASSPRDRPNTEAFF; cdr3_nt: TGTGCCAGCAGCCCCCGGGACAGGCCGAACACTGAAGCTTTCTTT; d_call: TRBD1; clone_size: -; v_call: TRBV3-1/TRBV3-2; j_call: TRBJ1-1